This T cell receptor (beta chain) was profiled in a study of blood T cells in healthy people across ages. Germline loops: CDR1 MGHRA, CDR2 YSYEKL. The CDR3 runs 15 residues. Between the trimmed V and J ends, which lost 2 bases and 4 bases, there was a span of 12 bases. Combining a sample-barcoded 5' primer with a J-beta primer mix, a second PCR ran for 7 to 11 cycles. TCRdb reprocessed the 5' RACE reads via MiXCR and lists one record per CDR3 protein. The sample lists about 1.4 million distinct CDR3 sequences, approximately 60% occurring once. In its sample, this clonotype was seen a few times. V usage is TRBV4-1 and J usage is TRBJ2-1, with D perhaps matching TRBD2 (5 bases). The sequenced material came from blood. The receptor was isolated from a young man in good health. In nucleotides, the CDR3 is TGCGCCAGCAGCCAATCCAGCGGAGATTACAATGAGCAGTTCTTC. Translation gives CASSQSSGDYNEQFF.